This entry lists 20 T cell receptor beta chains sequenced from one sample in a study of blood T cell repertoires in COVID-19. The assay was immunoSEQ multiplex PCR, and TCRdb's table has in-frame clones only and misses some. The table shows more than 95,000 clones, with more than 80% occurring only once. The sequencing input was peripheral blood. Receptor source: a man aged 55 to 70 with acute or convalescent COVID-19.

This clone came up a few times. The V gene is TRBV28, the J gene TRBJ1-2, with 7 bases matching TRBD1. The CDR3 has 12 residues. Per the germline V gene, CDR1 is MDHEN and CDR2 is SYDVKM. The V segment lost 7 bases and the J segment 13 bases; nucleotides outside the gene matches: 12. The CDR3, as DNA: TGTGCCAGCACCCTGACAGGGTGGGGTCTCACCTTC. Protein: CASTLTGWGLTF.

The chain is built from TRBV7-9 and TRBJ1-5; D gene unclear. The CDR3 has 15 residues. Germline V gene data show CDR1 as SEHNR and CDR2 as FQNEAQ (reference sequence). Trimming cost V 5 bases and J 2 bases, with 13 bases left between them. CDR3: CASSPTGNRNQPQHF. Written as DNA, the CDR3 is TGTGCCAGCAGCCCGACGGGGAACCGCAATCAGCCCCAGCATTTT.

This sequence joins TRBV3-1 (or the pseudogene TRBV3-2) and TRBJ1-4, with D possibly being TRBD1 (5 bases). The V gene's germline CDR1 is LGHDT and CDR2 YNNKEL (reference sequence). This CDR3 spans 16 amino acids. Between the trimmed V and J ends, which lost 1 base and 9 bases, there was a span of 18 bases. CDR3 DNA sequence: TGTGCCAGCAGCCAAGGACGGAGGGGCCTAATGAAAAAACTGTTTTTT. Protein sequence: CASSQGRRGLMKKLFF.

This rearrangement joins TRBV28 to TRBJ2-7; D is ambiguous. V gave up 1 base and J gave up 6 bases, with 4 bases separating them. CDR3 size: 11 residues. CDR1 is MDHEN, CDR2 SYDVKM, per germline. The CDR3 loop is CASSLFSEQYF. The CDR3 coding sequence is TGTGCCAGCAGTTTATTCTCCGAGCAGTACTTC.

This chain connects TRBV5-4 to TRBJ2-1; D may be TRBD2 (6 bases). Germline CDR1 SGHNT, CDR2 YYREEE (reference sequence). Trimming pared 0 bases from V and 3 bases from J, leaving 13 bases between. CDR3 length: 16 residues. This CDR3 is CASSLGGRGFYNEQFF. For the CDR3, the DNA is TGTGCCAGCAGCTTGGGAGGGCGGGGATTCTACAATGAGCAGTTCTTC.

The chain links TRBV7-3 to TRBJ2-1; 8 nucleotides agree with TRBD2. There are 15 residues in the CDR3. Unmatched junction bases numbered 9, after V lost 1 base and J lost 10 bases. Germline V gives CDR1 SGHTA, CDR2 FQGTGA. The CDR3 DNA reads as TGTGCCAGCAGCTTAATTGCGGGAGGTCCCGGCGAGCAGTTCTTC. Translation: CASSLIAGGPGEQFF.

This chain links TRBV15 with TRBJ1-2; 7 positions agree with TRBD1. The CDR3 has 15 amino acids. The ends lost 3 bases at V and 8 bases at J; junction bases unmatched: 12. Germline lookup yields CDR1 LNHNV and CDR2 YYDKDF (reference sequence). The CDR3 loop is CATSRPTGIVDGYTF. The DNA of the CDR3 is TGTGCCACCAGCAGGCCGACAGGGATAGTAGACGGCTACACCTTC.

V is TRBV2 and J is TRBJ1-4, with 7 nucleotides matching TRBD1. V gave up 3 bases and J gave up 7 bases; unmatched junction bases: 8. This CDR3 contains 15 residues. CDR1 is SNHLY and CDR2 is FYNNEI in the germline V gene. CDR3 sequence reads: CASSEIDRAIEKLFF. CDR3 nucleotide sequence: TGTGCCAGCAGTGAGATCGACAGGGCCATTGAAAAACTGTTTTTT.

This chain connects TRBV30 to TRBJ2-7; 8 bases line up with TRBD2. This CDR3 spans 13 amino acids. The V and J ends lost 3 bases and 5 bases, in that order; junction bases with no gene match: 6. Per germline, CDR1 GTSNPN and CDR2 SVGIG (reference sequence). This CDR3 is CAWRTSGSDEQYV. The CDR3 bases are TGTGCCTGGAGGACGAGCGGGAGCGACGAGCAGTACGTC.

The V call is TRBV27, the J call TRBJ2-1; perhaps TRBD2 as D (5 bases). Germline assignment: CDR1 MNHEY and CDR2 SMNVEV (reference sequence). V was trimmed by 8 bases and J by 4 bases, leaving 24 bases between them. CDR3 length: 17 amino acids. This CDR3 is CASHALASPKGYNEQFF. The CDR3 DNA reads TGTGCCAGCCATGCCTTGGCTAGCCCAAAAGGTTACAATGAGCAGTTCTTC.

The genes are TRBV5-4 and TRBJ1-2; unclear D gene. The germline CDR1 and CDR2 sequences are SGHNT and YYREEE (reference sequence). V lost 3 bases and J lost 5, with 14 bases in between. The CDR3 length is 14 residues. The CDR3 DNA is TGTGCCAGCAGCTCAAACGGGATGCCATATGGCTACACCTTC. Translated, it gives CASSSNGMPYGYTF.

V is TRBV2 and J is TRBJ2-1, with 8 nucleotides matching TRBD2. Germline CDR1 SNHLY, CDR2 FYNNEI. Unmatched junction bases numbered 16, after V lost 2 bases and J lost 7 bases. This CDR3 has 18 amino acids. CDR3 amino acids: CASSELVVWREALNEQFF. DNA of the CDR3: TGTGCCAGCAGTGAATTGGTGGTGTGGCGGGAGGCGTTAAATGAGCAGTTCTTC.

CDR3 DNA sequence: TGTGCCAGCAGCCCATCGGGACAGGGGAGAAACACCATATATTTT. Amino acids: CASSPSGQGRNTIYF. The V call is TRBV11-3, the J call TRBJ1-3; 10 positions agree with TRBD1. The J segment lost 5 bases and the V segment lost 5 bases, leaving 6 bases of the junction unmatched. The CDR3 covers 15 residues. The germline gives CDR1 SGHNT, CDR2 YENEEA.

The sample holds one count of this clone. The chain links TRBV28 to TRBJ2-2; no clear D. Per germline, CDR1 MDHEN and CDR2 SYDVKM. CDR3 length: 15 residues. Trimming stripped 5 bases from V and 3 bases from J, with 13 bases between. The CDR3 spells CASSPRRLHTGELFF. The CDR3 region has the DNA TGTGCCAGCAGTCCTCGCCGACTTCACACCGGGGAGCTGTTTTTT.

V and J are TRBV9 and TRBJ2-3; 8 bases match TRBD1. With 2 bases clipped from V and 7 bases from J, the junction kept 6 bases outside the gene matches. CDR1 SGDLS and CDR2 YYNGEE come from the germline V gene. This CDR3 has 14 amino acids. This CDR3 reads CASSVGDRGYTQYF. Written as DNA, the CDR3 is TGTGCCAGCAGCGTTGGAGACAGGGGATATACGCAGTATTTT.

The V call is TRBV30, the J call TRBJ2-4; 10 bases fit TRBD2. Germline V CDR1 and CDR2: GTSNPN, SVGIG (reference sequence). The length of the CDR3 is 16 residues. V dropped 0 bases and J dropped 5; count of bases not matched to a gene: 7. CDR3: CAWSVQTTSGQNIQYF. The CDR3 DNA reads TGTGCCTGGAGTGTACAAACGACTAGCGGGCAAAACATTCAGTACTTC. Looking up the rest from reference TRBV30 and TRBJ2-4 gives the full variable domain: SQTIHQWPATLVQPVGSPLSLECTVEGTSNPNLYWYRQAAGRGLQLLFYSVGIGQISSEVPQNLSASRPQDRQFILSSKKLLLSDSGFYLCAWSVQTTSGQNIQYFGAGTRLSVL.

The J gene is TRBJ2-7, the V gene TRBV2; 7 nucleotides align to TRBD1. This CDR3 has 14 residues. With V trimmed by 6 bases and J by 0 bases, 5 bases remained unmatched. CDR1 SNHLY and CDR2 FYNNEI come from the germline V gene. The CDR3 spells CASRPGTDSYEQYF. In nucleotides, the CDR3 is TGTGCCAGCAGACCCGGGACAGACTCCTACGAGCAGTACTTC.

This clone turned up a few times. The chain carries TRBV4-1 and TRBJ1-5; TRBD1 agrees at 12 bases. V gave up 0 bases and J gave up 6 bases; unmatched junction bases: 3. CDR3 length: 16 residues. Per the germline V gene, CDR1 is MGHRA and CDR2 is YSYEKL. For the CDR3, the DNA is TGCGCCAGCAGCCAAGATCGGGACAGGGGGCCTCAGCCCCAGCATTTT. Residues: CASSQDRDRGPQPQHF.

This clone has just a few counts. CDR3 sequence reads: CARQSLQGTGELFF. DNA for the CDR3: TGTGCCAGACAGAGCCTCCAGGGGACCGGGGAGCTGTTTTTT. The chain is built from TRBV19 and TRBJ2-2; tentative D call: TRBD1 (6 bases). There are 14 residues in the CDR3. V shed 9 bases and J shed 5 bases, with 16 bases lying between them. Germline V CDR1 and CDR2: LNHDA, SQIVND (reference sequence).

The chain links TRBV6-5 to TRBJ2-2, with 9 bases identical to TRBD2. The CDR3 loop spans 14 amino acids. Trimming took 7 bases from V and 6 from J; bases not matched to a gene: 6. Germline CDR1 reads MNHEY; CDR2 reads SVGAGI. The CDR3 DNA follows: TGTGCCAGCATGCGGGAGGGGTGGGCCGGGGAGCTGTTTTTT. It translates to CASMREGWAGELFF.